One and the same sample provided the 9 T cell receptor beta chains below, sequenced in a study of T-cell reconstitution after alpha-beta-depleted transplantation in children. During its preparation, the TCRbeta library received unique molecular identifiers. MiXCR was run by TCRdb on the PCR reads, yielding one entry per CDR3 protein. Found here are under 300,000 distinct CDR3 sequences, more than 7.5% of them singletons; the top ten hold approximately 5.4%. Sequenced material: PBMCs from the stem cell graft donor, taken from the stem cell graft. All receptors come from a human donor who donated a stem cell graft to a child with SCID.

The sample holds many counts of this clonotype. The chain combines TRBV7-8 with TRBJ2-7; 12 bases map to TRBD2. The CDR3 is 18 residues long. The V gene's germline CDR1 is SGHVS and CDR2 FQNEAQ. Trimming removed 7 bases from V and 2 bases from J; junction bases left unmatched: 15. This CDR3 is CASIRTSGAFAGAYEQYF. The CDR3 DNA follows: TGTGCCAGCATACGGACTAGCGGGGCTTTCGCTGGGGCCTACGAGCAGTACTTC.

This clonotype was found many times. The gene calls are TRBV15 and TRBJ1-5; 7 nucleotides agree with TRBD1. Per the germline V gene, CDR1 is LNHNV and CDR2 is YYDKDF (reference sequence). With 4 bases clipped from V and 5 bases from J, the junction kept 8 bases outside the gene matches. The CDR3 spans 15 residues. Written as DNA, the CDR3 is TGTGCCACCAGCATATCTGGAGGGGGCGATCAGCCCCAGCATTTT. This encodes CATSISGGGDQPQHF.

In this sample, this clonotype turned up many times. The chain combines TRBV20-1 with TRBJ1-1; D is uncertain. This CDR3 is built from 13 residues. Deletions cut 6 bases from V and 1 base from J, with 12 bases between. CDR1 is DFQATT and CDR2 is SNEGSKA in the germline V gene (reference sequence). The CDR3 nucleotides are TGCAGTGCCGGGAGGGATGGGAACACTGAAGCTTTCTTT. Protein: CSAGRDGNTEAFF.

There are many counts of this clonotype. The CDR3 nucleotides are TGTGCTAGTGGTTTGGGGGACAGTACCCAAGAGACCCAGTACTTC. Its protein is CASGLGDSTQETQYF. The chain combines TRBV12-5 with TRBJ2-5; TRBD1 agrees at 7 bases. The germline V gene has CDR1 LGHNT and CDR2 FRNRAP. This CDR3 is built from 15 residues. The trim removed 1 base at V and 1 base at J, leaving 3 bases unmatched.

In its sample, this clonotype was seen a few times. The chain has TRBV3-1 and TRBJ1-6; D is ambiguous. V lost 3 bases and J 8 bases, leaving 5 bases between the germline ends. The CDR3 is 12 amino acids. CDR1 and CDR2 from the germline V gene are LGHDT and YNNKEL (reference sequence). The CDR3 DNA sequence: TGTGCCAGCAGCCAGAGGGATTCACCCCTCCACTTT. Its translation: CASSQRDSPLHF.

There are many counts of this clonotype. The CDR3 here is CSARVPGGNTEAFF. CDR3 DNA sequence: TGCAGTGCTAGAGTCCCAGGGGGGAACACTGAAGCTTTCTTT. The J gene is TRBJ1-1, the V gene TRBV20-1; TRBD1 matches at 7 bases. The germline V gene has CDR1 DFQATT and CDR2 SNEGSKA (reference sequence). V lost 1 base, J lost 1 base, and 3 bases stayed unmatched. There are 14 residues in the CDR3.

This clonotype was counted at least ten times. The genes are TRBV14 and TRBJ2-7; TRBD1 matches 8 bases. The length of the CDR3 is 17 residues. J gave up 2 bases and V 1 base, and 10 bases lay outside the gene matches. The V gene's germline CDR1 is SGHDN and CDR2 FVKESK. The CDR3 loop is CASSQGLTGERAYEQYF. CDR3 coding DNA: TGTGCCAGCAGCCAAGGTTTGACAGGGGAGAGGGCCTACGAGCAGTACTTC.

This clonotype has at least ten counts. The gene calls are TRBV14 and TRBJ2-2; a possible D gene is TRBD1 (5 bases). CDR3 length: 16 amino acids. Trimming took 0 bases from V and 0 from J, leaving 8 bases between them. Germline assignment: CDR1 SGHDN and CDR2 FVKESK. CDR3 loop: CASSQDRETNTGELFF. In DNA form, the CDR3 reads TGTGCCAGCAGCCAAGACAGGGAAACGAACACCGGGGAGCTGTTTTTT.

This clonotype was found many times. The rearrangement links TRBV10-1 to TRBJ2-3, with 8 nucleotides matching TRBD2. The CDR3 loop spans 14 amino acids. The V gene's germline CDR1 is WNHNN and CDR2 SYGVQD (reference sequence). The junction had 6 bases not matched to a gene; V was cut back by 3 bases and J by 7 bases. The CDR3 bases are TGCGCCAGCAGTGAAACGGGGGGGCCGCATACGCAGTATTTT. Translating it yields CASSETGGPHTQYF.